The clone carrying this T cell receptor (beta chain) was counted many times. The antigen remains unidentified. Relying on iRepertoire HTBI primers and Arm-PCR of CDR3 regions, the team built TCR beta libraries. TCRdb recomputed calls from the multiplex PCR reads with MiXCR, one row per CDR3 protein. The data show under 500,000 distinct CDR3 sequences, more than 20% seen once. The V end was cut by 2 bases, the J end by 0 bases, with 8 bases between. CDR1 DFQATT and CDR2 SNEGSKA come from the germline V gene (reference sequence). This CDR3 is 13 amino acids long. The source of the sample is a study of regulatory T cells in long-lasting Graves disease. The study, taken as a whole, reports: Those with persistent disease had in common more public clonotypes (about 2,700) than new patients (approximately 990).

Noted time point: persistent/refractory GD, antithyroid drugs over 5 years with positive TRAb. PBMC RNA served as the TCR library source. The chain joins TRBV20-1 to TRBJ2-7; weak D call: TRBD2 (6 bases). Material: peripheral blood mononuclear cells (PBMCs), obtained when the disease was refractory, from a patient treated with antithyroid drugs. This clonotype was sampled from a female donor with Graves disease. This CDR3 reads CSARSGSSYEQYF. CDR3 nucleotides: TGCAGTGCTAGATCCGGGAGCTCCTACGAGCAGTACTTC.